This TCR beta chain was captured in a study of T cell changes during pregnancy in multiple sclerosis. Clones were sequenced by immunoSEQ multiplex PCR, and TCRdb holds only the in-frame ones, with some missing. The sample includes around 30,000 clones, approximately 94% seen only once; the top ten take approximately 6%. The germline V gene has CDR1 SQVTM and CDR2 ANQGSEA. The V end lost 5 bases, the J end lost 0 bases, and 19 bases lay between the germline ends. The CDR3 contains 16 residues. This receptor was obtained from a female donor with multiple sclerosis, enrolled in a pregnancy study. The chain couples TRBV29-1 to TRBJ1-1; the D gene is possibly TRBD1 (5 bases). Specimen: CD8+ T cells from peripheral blood mononuclear cells, collected before pregnancy. In DNA, the CDR3 is TGCAGCGTTTGGGGCCTACACAATGGAATGAACACTGAAGCTTTCTTT. Translating it yields CSVWGLHNGMNTEAFF.